The rows below give T cell receptor beta chains drawn from one sample of a study of T cells in Graves' hyperthyroidism and ophthalmopathy. TCRdb used MiXCR to reprocess the multiplex PCR reads, holding one entry per CDR3 protein. The sample has fewer than 110,000 distinct CDR3 sequences, roughly 15% seen once. The source material was blood. These receptors were collected from a woman between 45 and 65 years old with Graves' hyperthyroidism. Both conserved end residues are part of each CDR3. A D gene is named only where the DNA matches it firmly. Rows give clone size only sometimes, using once, few, many, or a class for an expanded clone.

TRBJ1-2 TRBV28 NA many CASSLTGGDSIGYTF TGTGCCAGCAGTCTAACGGGGGGCGATTCGATTGGCTACACCTTC
TRBJ1-1 TRBV12-3/TRBV12-4 NA NA CASSLAGAAYTEAFF TGTGCCAGCAGTTTAGCGGGGGCAGCCTACACTGAAGCTTTCTTT
TRBJ2-4 TRBV28 TRBD2 many CASSLQPGLAGGRAKNIQYF TGTGCCAGCAGTTTGCAACCGGGACTAGCGGGAGGGCGAGCCAAAAACATTCAGTACTTC
TRBJ1-5 TRBV12-3/TRBV12-4 NA many CASSFWQSPQHF TGTGCCAGCAGTTTTTGGCAGTCGCCCCAGCATTTT
TRBJ2-1 TRBV20-1 TRBD2 many CSAPSSGRSSYNEQFF TGCAGTGCCCCCTCTAGCGGGAGAAGCTCCTACAATGAGCAGTTCTTC
TRBJ2-5 TRBV18 NA many CASRDLQETQYF TGTGCCAGCCGGGACCTACAAGAGACCCAGTACTTC
TRBJ2-1 TRBV20-1 TRBD2 many CSARDRLAGGLNEQFF TGCAGTGCTAGAGACCGACTAGCGGGAGGCTTGAATGAGCAGTTCTTC
TRBJ2-1 TRBV20-1 TRBD2 NA CSAPGTGTSGIFSLSDEQFF TGCAGTGCCCCCGGGACCGGGACTAGCGGGATTTTCTCTCTCAGCGATGAGCAGTTCTTC
TRBJ1-6 TRBV27 NA few CASSSLRNSPLHF TGTGCCAGCAGTTCCCTCAGGAATTCACCCCTCCACTTT
TRBJ1-5 TRBV4-1 NA many CASSQDGQTNQPQHF TGCGCCAGCAGCCAGGATGGACAGACGAATCAGCCCCAGCATTTT
TRBJ2-3 TRBV2 NA many CASSGQGRADTQYF TGTGCCAGCAGTGGGCAGGGGAGAGCAGATACGCAGTATTTT
TRBJ2-4 TRBV19 NA few CASSIQAGGGKNIQYF TGTGCCAGTAGTATTCAGGCAGGGGGAGGCAAAAACATTCAGTACTTC
TRBJ2-7 TRBV5-1 NA many CASSLTLKMDEQYF TGCGCCAGCAGCTTGACCCTGAAGATGGACGAGCAGTACTTC
TRBJ2-5 TRBV28 NA many CASSFTSIQETQYF TGTGCCAGCAGTTTTACTTCGATTCAAGAGACCCAGTACTTC
TRBJ1-6 TRBV7-3 NA many CASSEPNSPLHF TGTGCCAGCAGCGAACCTAATTCACCCCTCCACTTT
TRBJ2-6 TRBV5-1 TRBD2 many CASSLLAGAASGANVLTF TGCGCCAGCAGCTTACTAGCGGGAGCCGCCTCTGGGGCCAACGTCCTGACTTTC
TRBJ2-1 TRBV20-1 TRBD2 many CSARSLAGVRGSYNEQFF TGCAGTGCTAGATCACTAGCGGGAGTTAGGGGCTCCTACAATGAGCAGTTCTTC
TRBJ2-2 TRBV19 NA NA CASSIAARVGTGELFF TGTGCCAGTAGTATAGCTGCGCGGGTGGGAACCGGGGAGCTGTTTTTT
TRBJ1-6 TRBV20-1 TRBD1 many CSARDRTGADSPLHF TGCAGTGCTAGAGACCGGACAGGGGCGGATTCACCCCTCCACTTT
TRBJ2-7 TRBV5-4 TRBD1 NA CASSSTGGYEQYF TGTGCCAGCAGCTCCACAGGGGGCTACGAGCAGTACTTC
TRBJ2-2 TRBV7-2 TRBD2 NA CASSTSGNLAGELFF TGTGCCAGCAGCACTAGCGGGAACTTGGCCGGGGAGCTGTTTTTT
TRBJ1-5 TRBV24-1 NA many CATSDGRRGSNQPQHF TGTGCCACCAGTGATGGTCGACGGGGTAGCAATCAGCCCCAGCATTTT
TRBJ2-3 TRBV12-3/TRBV12-4 NA many CASSRPVRDTQYF TGTGCCAGCAGTCGACCCGTAAGGGATACGCAGTATTTT
TRBJ2-5 TRBV28 NA many CASSLRQVSATQYF TGTGCCAGCAGTCTACGACAGGTCTCGGCGACCCAGTACTTC
TRBJ2-3 TRBV3-1 TRBD2 NA CASSQGGLAGGSIDTQYF TGTGCCAGCAGCCAAGGGGGGCTAGCGGGAGGGAGCATAGATACGCAGTATTTT
TRBJ2-2 TRBV29-1 TRBD2 many CSVDSGRADTGELFF TGCAGCGTTGATAGCGGGAGGGCCGACACCGGGGAGCTGTTTTTT
TRBJ1-3 TRBV5-1 NA many CASSFQGDSGNTIYF TGCGCCAGCAGCTTCCAGGGAGACTCTGGAAACACCATATATTTT
TRBJ1-4 TRBV7-9 NA many CASSARAATNEKLFF TGTGCCAGCAGCGCACGAGCGGCAACTAATGAAAAACTGTTTTTT
TRBJ2-7 TRBV28 NA many CASSLIDHNYEQYF TGTGCCAGCAGTTTAATCGACCACAACTACGAGCAGTACTTC
TRBJ2-2 TRBV13 TRBD2 NA CASSFQTSGGTGELFF TGTGCCAGCAGCTTCCAGACTAGCGGGGGCACTGGGGAGCTGTTTTTT
TRBJ1-1 TRBV20-1 NA NA CSAVRQTNTEAFF TGCAGTGCCGTACGGCAGACGAACACTGAAGCTTTCTTT
TRBJ1-5 TRBV2 NA NA CASSFGSGNSNQPQHF TGTGCCAGCAGTTTTGGGTCGGGGAATAGCAATCAGCCCCAGCATTTT
TRBJ1-2 TRBV10-1 TRBD1 many CASRPKDRAQTYGYTF TGCGCCAGCAGGCCGAAGGACAGGGCTCAAACCTATGGCTACACCTTC
TRBJ1-1 TRBV15 NA NA CATSSPGLGNTEAFF TGTGCCACCAGCAGTCCCGGACTGGGGAACACTGAAGCTTTCTTT
TRBJ2-1 TRBV7-2 NA many CASSRGDEQFF TGTGCCAGCAGCCGAGGCGATGAGCAGTTCTTC
TRBJ2-3 TRBV12-3/TRBV12-4 TRBD2 NA CASSPGLVADTQYF TGTGCCAGCAGCCCAGGACTAGTAGCAGATACGCAGTATTTT
TRBJ1-5 TRBV12-3/TRBV12-4 TRBD1 many CASRETGNNQPQHF TGTGCCAGCAGAGAGACAGGGAACAATCAGCCCCAGCATTTT
TRBJ2-1 TRBV20-1 TRBD2 NA CSPRTSGRPYNEQFF TGCAGTCCCCGGACTAGCGGGAGGCCCTACAATGAGCAGTTCTTC
TRBJ2-3 TRBV6-1 TRBD1 many CATRQGTTDTQYF TGTGCCACGCGACAGGGGACCACAGATACGCAGTATTTT
TRBJ2-3 TRBV20-1 TRBD2 NA CSASASGIGDTQYF TGCAGTGCTAGCGCTAGCGGGATAGGAGATACGCAGTATTTT
TRBJ1-6 TRBV7-9 NA many CASTPWAANSPLHF TGTGCCAGCACGCCTTGGGCCGCTAATTCACCCCTCCACTTT
TRBJ2-2 TRBV7-2 NA many CASTQKGQNTGELFF TGTGCCAGCACCCAAAAGGGACAGAACACCGGGGAGCTGTTTTTT
TRBJ1-2 TRBV7-9 TRBD1 NA CASSGMDRVDGYTF TGTGCCAGCAGCGGGATGGACAGGGTCGATGGCTACACCTTC
TRBJ2-5 TRBV29-1 TRBD2 many CSVGAGGLETQYF TGCAGCGTTGGGGCGGGAGGGTTGGAGACCCAGTACTTC